The sequence of this TCR beta chain was determined in a study of T cell responses to AZD1222 COVID-19 vaccine. Overall study context: Second-dose timings of about 4 or about 12 weeks were pooled.

Germline-derived CDR1 and CDR2 are SGHRS and YFSETQ. This CDR3 is 15 amino acids long. Trimming removed 2 bases from V and 5 bases from J, with 13 bases in between. About this clone: Its antigen is not known.

Sequenced by immunoSEQ multiplex PCR; TCRdb stores in-frame clones only, minus some. Of 150,000 to 180,000 clones in the sample, 90% are singletons; the top ten hold about 20%. Findings and caveats of the study: Baseline serostatus was positive in only six AZD1222 recipients. Donors were mostly white British, more females; clonal diversity possibly underestimated. Reportedly, nearly half of unique spike TCRs recognized epitopes outside B.1.351/B.1.1.7 mutations.

This receptor was taken from an adult in good health. The specimen comprised peripheral blood, sampled on day 0 of AZD1222 vaccination. The chain links TRBV5-1 to TRBJ2-2; D is tentatively TRBD1 or TRBD2 (5 bases each). The CDR3 reads CASSLGTPETGELFF. The CDR3 region has the DNA TGCGCCAGCAGCTTAGGGACCCCGGAGACCGGGGAGCTGTTTTTT.